The rows below give T cell receptor beta chains drawn from one sample of a study of T cells after yellow fever vaccination. TCRdb fed the 5' RACE reads into MiXCR, producing one record per CDR3 protein. The data hold roughly 190,000 distinct CDR3 sequences, with more than 9.5% observed a single time. The sequencing here drew on CD8+ T cells sorted from PBMCs, taken 15 days after the yellow fever booster vaccination. These receptors were collected from a man between 18 and 29 years old who received the YFV17D yellow fever vaccine. Each CDR3 is given with its conserved first and last residue. D genes are given only for firm matches. For some rows the clone size is stated as once, few or many, or as a class when expanded; others skip it.

>NA|TRBV4-3|TRBJ1-4|NA|15
TGCGCCAGCAGCACGGTTGGGGGAACTAATGAAAAACTGTTTTTT
CASSTVGGTNEKLFF
>TRBD1|TRBV9|TRBJ2-2|few|16
TGTGCCAGCAGCGTAGTTGAGGGGGCCGAGACCGGGGAGCTGTTTTTT
CASSVVEGAETGELFF
>NA|TRBV20-1|TRBJ2-5|NA|15
TGCGGGTTGCCGTTGGTGGACCGTCCCCCTGAGACCCAGTACTTC
CGLPLVDRPPETQYF
>NA|TRBV5-5|TRBJ2-2|NA|14
TGTGCCAGCAGCTTCCGGGAGCACACCGGGGAGCTGTTTTTT
CASSFREHTGELFF
>TRBD1|TRBV7-9|TRBJ2-2|few|17
TGTGCCAGCAGCGGGACAGGCCCTTCTGCTAACACCGGGGAGCTGTTTTTT
CASSGTGPSANTGELFF
>NA|TRBV19|TRBJ2-2|NA|15
TGTGCCAGTAGTGCTAGACGGACGGACACCGGGGAGCTGTTTTTT
CASSARRTDTGELFF
>NA|TRBV7-6|TRBJ2-7|few|14
TGTGCCAGCAGCTTAGGTGGGGAACTCTACGAGCAGTACTTC
CASSLGGELYEQYF
>NA|TRBV7-9|TRBJ1-4|NA|12
TGTGCCAGCAGCTTCCCTAATGAAAAAGTGTTTTTT
CASSFPNEKVFF
>TRBD2|TRBV25-1|TRBJ2-5|NA|15
TGTGCCAGCAGTGACCTCGGGGAGGGGCGAGAGACCCAGTACTTC
CASSDLGEGRETQYF
>NA|TRBV10-3|TRBJ1-3|NA|13
TGTGCCACCAGGGAGGTCTCTGGAAACACCATATATTTT
CATREVSGNTIYF